A single sample gave rise to the 6 T cell receptor beta chains below, sequenced in a study of human T cells and chemical hapten exposure. As for time point: pre-sensitization, week 0. Treatment specified: therapeutic diphenylcyclopropenone sensitization with weekly scalp DPC. TCRdb re-derived calls from the RACE reads in MiXCR, one entry per CDR3 protein. The table shows about 85,000 distinct CDR3 sequences, with 7.5% to 9.5% occurring only once. Sequencing was performed on whole blood, taken in connection with sensitization to the hapten diphenylcyclopropenone (DPC). All receptors derive from a man in his forties with alopecia areata. Some clones in this sample may be carry-over from other donors' samples.

DNA for the CDR3: TGTGCCAGCACCGAGTGGACGCAAGAGCAGTTCTTC. It specifies CASTEWTQEQFF. The V call is TRBV6-6, the J call TRBJ2-1; D unclear. The germline V and J ends were trimmed by 7 bases and 10 bases, with 14 bases remaining between them. Germline CDR1 and CDR2: MNHNY and SVGAGI (reference sequence). This CDR3 is 12 amino acids long.

This clonotype was seen at least ten times. CDR3 protein: CSVFDGSYGYTF. Here the CDR3 DNA reads TGCAGCGTCTTTGACGGATCCTATGGCTACACCTTC. V gene TRBV29-1 combines with J gene TRBJ1-2; D remains ambiguous. CDR1 SQVTM and CDR2 ANQGSEA come from the germline V gene. The V and J ends lost 6 bases and 4 bases respectively, with 12 bases between them. This CDR3 is built from 12 residues.

This clonotype was detected only a few times. This chain joins TRBV11-2 and TRBJ2-2, with D tentatively TRBD2 (6 bases). The CDR3 is 16 amino acids. Trimming left V 3 bases short and J 5 bases short, with 16 bases between. The V gene's germline CDR1 is SGHAT and CDR2 FQNNGV. The CDR3 region is CASSLNFGSGTGELFF. In DNA, the CDR3 is TGTGCCAGCAGCTTGAATTTCGGGAGCGGTACCGGGGAGCTGTTTTTT.

This clonotype has at least ten counts. V gene TRBV18 combines with J gene TRBJ1-1, with 7 bases aligning to TRBD1. CDR3 length equals 16 residues. CDR1 KGHSH and CDR2 LQKENI come from the germline V gene. With 3 bases clipped from V and 2 bases from J, the junction kept 9 bases outside the gene matches. The CDR3 DNA reads as TGTGCCAGCTCACCCAGAACCGGGACAGATAACACTGAAGCTTTCTTT. Protein: CASSPRTGTDNTEAFF.

The chain employs TRBV11-2 and TRBJ2-1; 10 bases fit TRBD2. Germline V gene data show CDR1 as SGHAT and CDR2 as FQNNGV. Losses at the gene ends were 1 base for V and 2 bases for J; bases not matched to a gene: 8. The CDR3 sequence is 18 residues long. CDR3 DNA sequence: TGTGCCAGCAGCTTAGTACTAGCGGGAAGTGGGGCCTACAATGAGCAGTTCTTC. Translation gives CASSLVLAGSGAYNEQFF.

This clonotype was counted at least ten times. The J gene is TRBJ2-3, the V gene TRBV20-1; 9 bases map to TRBD1. The CDR3 spans 13 residues. Germline assignment: CDR1 DFQATT and CDR2 SNEGSKA (reference sequence). V trimming: 7 bases; J trimming: 6 bases; junction bases outside the gene matches: 8. CDR3 DNA: TGCAGTGTTGAGACAGGGGGTCATGATACGCAGTATTTT. This sequence encodes CSVETGGHDTQYF.